The present TCR beta chain was sequenced within a study of shared clonotypes between healthy human individuals. As regards this clone: Antigen: not known.

The CDR3 length is 15 residues. Trimming cost V 4 bases and J 6 bases, with 19 bases left between them. CDR1 and CDR2 from the germline V gene are SGHAT and FQNNGV. Study findings and constraints: In a handful of donors, roughly 5.2% of naive CD4 clonotypes appeared in common. Generation of non-shared clonotypes was less probable than generation of clonotypes shared by all four donors.

Every subset's genomic DNA went evenly onto several immunoSEQ plates. Original methodology: In the immunoSEQ data, sequences were junction-only and lacked quality scores, so filtering differed. Method: immunoSEQ multiplex PCR; TCRdb's copy keeps in-frame clones and lacks some. V and J calls and clone size are those listed in that table; D and trimming were worked out from the DNA. Among about 1.5 million clones listed, roughly 96% were seen once. The chain employs TRBV11-2 and TRBJ2-7; no definite D call. Specimen: naive CD4+ T cells sorted from blood. Sample subset: CD45RA+ positively selected. This sequence was found in a man aged 25 to 40 in good health. CDR3 sequence: CASSSEGGAWGEQYF. CDR3 nucleotide sequence: TGTGCCAGCAGCTCCGAAGGTGGAGCCTGGGGCGAGCAGTACTTC.